The text below deals with one T cell receptor beta chain. This sample is drawn from a study of blood T cell repertoires in COVID-19. Across the study: Samples taken during acute and convalescent COVID-19 were collected in the United States, Italy and Spain. T cells, B-cell-depleted T cells, or PBMCs supplied cDNA or gDNA.

Data came from immunoSEQ multiplex PCR; TCRdb stores just in-frame clones and leaves some out. This sample has hundreds of thousands of clones, with around nine tenths found just once. What was sequenced was peripheral blood. The receptor's source is a man aged 55 to 70 who had recovered from COVID-19.

Here the CDR3 reads CSASRQAGYGYTF. The CDR3 DNA reads TGCAGTGCTAGTAGGCAGGCCGGCTATGGCTACACCTTC. The J gene is TRBJ1-2, the V gene TRBV20-1, with D uncertain. V lost 3 bases, J lost 4 bases, and 12 bases lay in between. Germline CDR1 and CDR2: DFQATT and SNEGSKA (reference sequence). This CDR3 comprises 13 residues.